This T cell receptor beta chain was found in a study of T cells in Graves' hyperthyroidism and ophthalmopathy. V lost 1 base and J 2 bases, leaving 9 bases between the germline ends. Germline V gene data show CDR1 as LGHNT and CDR2 as FRNRAP. The CDR3 length is 14 residues. The source material, RNA transcripts, was used to amplify TCR beta CDR3 regions. HTBI primers were used for first-round RT-PCR of the TCR CDR3. TCRdb fed the multiplex PCR reads into MiXCR, producing one record per CDR3 protein. The sample lists fewer than 650,000 distinct CDR3 sequences, roughly 13% seen once, with around 5.4% in the top ten. Clinical symptoms, serum thyroxine and TRAb, thyroid ultrasound and orbital computed tomography together formed the diagnostic basis. The sample holds a few counts of this clonotype.

The receptor was isolated from a woman younger than 45 with Graves' hyperthyroidism that later progressed to Graves' ophthalmopathy. Sequencing was performed on blood. V gene TRBV12-5 combines with J gene TRBJ2-7; D is possibly TRBD1 (5 bases). The DNA of the CDR3 is TGTGCTAGTGGTTTGGATGGACACCCCTACGAGCAGTACTTC. It encodes CASGLDGHPYEQYF.